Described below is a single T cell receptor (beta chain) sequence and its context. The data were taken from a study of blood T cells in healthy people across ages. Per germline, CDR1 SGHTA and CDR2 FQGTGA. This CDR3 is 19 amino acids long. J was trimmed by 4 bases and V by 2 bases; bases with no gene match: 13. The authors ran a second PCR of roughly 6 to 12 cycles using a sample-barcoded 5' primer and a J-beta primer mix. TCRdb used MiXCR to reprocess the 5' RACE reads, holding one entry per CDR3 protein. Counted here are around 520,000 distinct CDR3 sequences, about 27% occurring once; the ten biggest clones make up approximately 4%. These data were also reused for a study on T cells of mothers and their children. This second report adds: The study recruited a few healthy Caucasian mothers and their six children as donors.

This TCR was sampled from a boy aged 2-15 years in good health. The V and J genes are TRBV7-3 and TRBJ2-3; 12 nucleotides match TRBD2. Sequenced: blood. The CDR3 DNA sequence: TGTGCCAGCAGCTTATTGGGCCTAGCGGGGGGGCCGGTTCCAGATACGCAGTATTTT. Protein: CASSLLGLAGGPVPDTQYF.